The present entry profiles one T cell receptor beta chain with its context. V dropped 3 bases and J dropped 3; count of bases not matched to a gene: 6. The germline V gene encodes CDR1 SGHNT and CDR2 YENEEA. CDR3 length: 16 residues. Profiling relied on immunoSEQ multiplex PCR, and the TCRdb table lists in-frame clones only, not all of them. Among 200,000 to 250,000 clones, under 90% were seen once, and the ten largest hold more than 5.5%. This entry belongs to a study of blood T cell repertoires in COVID-19. The V and J genes are TRBV11-3 and TRBJ2-3; 10 positions match TRBD2. The sample taken for sequencing was peripheral blood. The sequence derives from a man older than 75 with acute or convalescent COVID-19. CDR3 DNA: TGTGCCAGCAGCTTTACTAGCGGGACCGCGACAGATACGCAGTATTTT. Its translation: CASSFTSGTATDTQYF.